Listed here is a single T cell receptor beta chain. No antigen is known for it. Amplified regions were TCR beta CDR3 sequences from RNA transcripts. The HTBI set primed first-round TCR CDR3 RT-PCR. MiXCR, applied by TCRdb to the multiplex PCR reads, yields one record per CDR3 protein. Of about 320,000 distinct CDR3 sequences listed, around 16% are singletons. Each diagnosis was grounded in clinical symptoms, serum thyroxine and TRAb, thyroid ultrasound, and orbital computed tomography. The data belong to a study of T cells in Graves' hyperthyroidism and ophthalmopathy. General study points: Ophthalmopathy prediction by the model preceded onset by a median about 6 months.

Germline CDR1 MNHNS, CDR2 SASEGT. After removal of 7 bases from V and 2 bases from J, the junction contained 12 bases not matched to a gene. CDR3 size: 16 residues. V gene TRBV6-1 combines with J gene TRBJ2-5; 8 bases are a match to TRBD1. This receptor was obtained from a man between 25 and 39 years old with Graves' hyperthyroidism. The sequencing sample was made of blood. CDR3 nucleotide sequence: TGTGCCAGCAATAAAGGGACAGGCACGCAACAAGAGACCCAGTACTTC. Encoded protein: CASNKGTGTQQETQYF.